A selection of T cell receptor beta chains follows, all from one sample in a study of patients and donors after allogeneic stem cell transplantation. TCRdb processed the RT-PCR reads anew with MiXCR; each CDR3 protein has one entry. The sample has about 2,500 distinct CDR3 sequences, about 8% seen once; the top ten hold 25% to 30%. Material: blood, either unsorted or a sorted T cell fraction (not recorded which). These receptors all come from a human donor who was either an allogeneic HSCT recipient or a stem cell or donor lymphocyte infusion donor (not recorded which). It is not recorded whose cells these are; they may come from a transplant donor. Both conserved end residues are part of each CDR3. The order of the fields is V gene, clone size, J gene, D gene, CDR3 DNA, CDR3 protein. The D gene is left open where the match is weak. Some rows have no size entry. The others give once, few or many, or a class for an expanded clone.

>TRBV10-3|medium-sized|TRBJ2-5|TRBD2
TGTGCCATCAGTGAAAGACTAGCGGGAGGGGGTGAGACCCAGTACTTC
CAISERLAGGGETQYF
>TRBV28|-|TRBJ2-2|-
TGTGCCAGCTCGAGGGCCACCGGGGAGCTGTTTTTT
CASSRATGELFF
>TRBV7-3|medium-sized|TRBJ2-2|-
TGTGCCAGCAGCTTAATTACAGGCGCCGGGGAGCTGTTTTTT
CASSLITGAGELFF
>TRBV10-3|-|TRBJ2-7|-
TGTGCCATCAGTGACAGGGGTCAGATCTACGAGCAGTACTTC
CAISDRGQIYEQYF
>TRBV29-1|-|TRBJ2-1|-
TGCAGCGTTCATCTGTCGTACAATGAGCAGTTCTTC
CSVHLSYNEQFF
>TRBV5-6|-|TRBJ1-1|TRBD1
TGTGCCAGCAGCCCGACAGGGGAGCTCGGTGCTTTCTTT
CASSPTGELGAFF
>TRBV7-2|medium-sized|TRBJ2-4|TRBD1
TGTGCCAGCAGCATCGGACAGGGGGCGAGAAACATTCAGTACTTC
CASSIGQGARNIQYF
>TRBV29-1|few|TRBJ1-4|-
TGCAGCGTCCAACCCCGGGGGGGGAATGAAAAACTGTTTTTT
CSVQPRGGNEKLFF
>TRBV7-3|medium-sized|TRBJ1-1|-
TGTGCCAGCAGCTCCCAAAGGAACACTGAAGCTTTCTTT
CASSSQRNTEAFF
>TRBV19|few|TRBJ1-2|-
TGTGCCAGTAGTCGGGACGGACCTTGGGGCTACACCTTC
CASSRDGPWGYTF
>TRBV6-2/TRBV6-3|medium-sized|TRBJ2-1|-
TGTGCCAGCGGAGACAATGAGCAGTTCTTC
CASGDNEQFF
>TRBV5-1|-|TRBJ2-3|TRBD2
TGCGCCAGCCAGACTAGCGGGAAAACAGATACGCAGTATTTT
CASQTSGKTDTQYF
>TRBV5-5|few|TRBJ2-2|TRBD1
TGTGCCAGCAGCTTACGGACAGGCAACACCGGGGAGCTGTTTTTT
CASSLRTGNTGELFF
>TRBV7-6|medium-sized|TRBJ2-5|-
TGTGCCAGCAGCTTAGAACCAGGGGTCGAGACCCAGTACTTC
CASSLEPGVETQYF
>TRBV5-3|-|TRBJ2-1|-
TGTGCCAGAAGTTTTCGGCAGGAGCAGTTCTTC
CARSFRQEQFF
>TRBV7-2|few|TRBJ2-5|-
TGTGCCAGCAGCTTAGGGGGCGGCGGGCAAGAGACCCAGTACTTC
CASSLGGGGQETQYF
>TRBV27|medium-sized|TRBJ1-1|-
TGTGCCAGCAGCAGGGGCGCGGTGAACACTGAAGCTTTCTTT
CASSRGAVNTEAFF
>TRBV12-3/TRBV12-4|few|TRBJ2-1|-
TGTGCCAGCAGTTTGCGCCAGACGGGGGAGCAGTTCTTC
CASSLRQTGEQFF
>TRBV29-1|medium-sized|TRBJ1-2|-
TGCAGCGTTGACGTGGGGAGACCCGCCAACTATGGCTACACCTTC
CSVDVGRPANYGYTF
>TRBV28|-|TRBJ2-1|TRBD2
TGTGCCAGCGGGGTGCGGGAGCGGAATGAGCAGTTCTTC
CASGVRERNEQFF
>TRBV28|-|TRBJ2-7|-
TGTGCCAGCAGAACAGGGAGGGTCAACGAGCAGTACTTC
CASRTGRVNEQYF
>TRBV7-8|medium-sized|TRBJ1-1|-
TGTGCCAGCAGCTTACTGGGGGAAGCTTTCTTT
CASSLLGEAFF
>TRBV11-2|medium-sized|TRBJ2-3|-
TGTGCCAGCAGCTTAATCCGGAAAGATACGCAGTATTTT
CASSLIRKDTQYF
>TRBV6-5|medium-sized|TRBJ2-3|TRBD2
TGTGCCAGCAGTTACCCTGGACTAGGGAGTGCTACGCAGTATTTT
CASSYPGLGSATQYF
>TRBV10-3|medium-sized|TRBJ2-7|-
TGTGCCATCGCGAGGGAAGGATACGAGCAGTACTTC
CAIAREGYEQYF
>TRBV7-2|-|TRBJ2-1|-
TGTGCCACTTCGCGAGGGACTCACAATGAGCAGTTCTTC
CATSRGTHNEQFF
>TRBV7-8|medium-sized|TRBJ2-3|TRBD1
TGTGCCAGCAGCGGAAGGGGGCCGGATACGCAGTATTTT
CASSGRGPDTQYF
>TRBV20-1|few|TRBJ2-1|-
TGCAGTGCTAGGACAGATCCGCGTCGGAATGAGCAGTTCTTC
CSARTDPRRNEQFF
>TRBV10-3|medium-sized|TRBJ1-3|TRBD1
TGTGCCATCAGTGGGGCGCTGGGACAGGGGACTGGAAACACCATATATTTT
CAISGALGQGTGNTIYF
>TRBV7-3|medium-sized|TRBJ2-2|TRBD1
TGTGCCAGCAGGCTTGGACAGGGGCTCACCGGGGAGCTGTTTTTT
CASRLGQGLTGELFF
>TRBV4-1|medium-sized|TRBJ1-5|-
TGCGCCAGCAGCCAAGATAGGGGAATCAATCAGCCCCAGCATTTT
CASSQDRGINQPQHF
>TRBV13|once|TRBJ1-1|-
TGTGCCAGCAGCCCCTGGGGGCAGATGGCTTTCTTT
CASSPWGQMAFF
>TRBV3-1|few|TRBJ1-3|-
TGTGCCAGCAGCCAAGTTGATATGGGGTTCTCTGGAAACACCATATATTTT
CASSQVDMGFSGNTIYF